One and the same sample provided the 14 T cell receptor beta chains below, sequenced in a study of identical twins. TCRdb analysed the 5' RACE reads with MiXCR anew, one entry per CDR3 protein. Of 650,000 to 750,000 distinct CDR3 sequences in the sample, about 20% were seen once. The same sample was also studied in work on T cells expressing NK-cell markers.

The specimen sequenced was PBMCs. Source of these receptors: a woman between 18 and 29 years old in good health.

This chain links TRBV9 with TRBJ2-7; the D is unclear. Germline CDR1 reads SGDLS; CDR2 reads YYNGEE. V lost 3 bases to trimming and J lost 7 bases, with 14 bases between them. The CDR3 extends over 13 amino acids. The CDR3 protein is CASSGASLQEQYF. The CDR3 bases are TGTGCCAGCAGCGGGGCTTCACTACAAGAGCAGTACTTC.

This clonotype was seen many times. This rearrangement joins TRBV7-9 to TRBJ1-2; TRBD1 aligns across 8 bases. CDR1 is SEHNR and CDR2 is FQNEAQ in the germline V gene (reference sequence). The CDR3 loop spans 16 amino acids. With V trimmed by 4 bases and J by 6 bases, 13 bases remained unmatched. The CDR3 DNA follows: TGTGCCAGCAGCTCCGACACCTGGACAGGGACCGATGGCTACACCTTC. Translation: CASSSDTWTGTDGYTF.

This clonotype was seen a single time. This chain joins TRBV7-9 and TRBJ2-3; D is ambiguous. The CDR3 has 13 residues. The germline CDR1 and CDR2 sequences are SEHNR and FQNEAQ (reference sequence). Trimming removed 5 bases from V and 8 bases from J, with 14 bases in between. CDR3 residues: CASSPTGSATQYF. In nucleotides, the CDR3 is TGTGCCAGCAGCCCGACTGGGTCGGCTACGCAGTATTTT.

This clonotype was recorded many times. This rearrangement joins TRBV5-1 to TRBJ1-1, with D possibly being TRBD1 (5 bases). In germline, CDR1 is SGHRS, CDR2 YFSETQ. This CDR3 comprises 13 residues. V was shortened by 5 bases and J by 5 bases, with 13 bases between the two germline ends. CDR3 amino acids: CASSPGFLTEAFF. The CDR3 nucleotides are TGCGCCAGCAGTCCAGGGTTTCTGACTGAAGCTTTCTTT. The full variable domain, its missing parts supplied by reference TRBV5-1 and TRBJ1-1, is KAGVTQTPRYLIKTRGQQVTLSCSPISGHRSVSWYQQTPGQGLQFLFEYFSETQRNKGNFPGRFSGRQFSNSRSEMNVSTLELGDSALYLCASSPGFLTEAFFGQGTRLTVV.

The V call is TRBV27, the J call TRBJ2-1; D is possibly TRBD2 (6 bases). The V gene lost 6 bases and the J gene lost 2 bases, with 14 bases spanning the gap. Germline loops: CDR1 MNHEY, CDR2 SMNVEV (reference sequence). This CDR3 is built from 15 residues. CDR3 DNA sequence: TGTGCCAGCAGCCGCGGCGGGGAACCCTACAATGAGCAGTTCTTC. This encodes CASSRGGEPYNEQFF.

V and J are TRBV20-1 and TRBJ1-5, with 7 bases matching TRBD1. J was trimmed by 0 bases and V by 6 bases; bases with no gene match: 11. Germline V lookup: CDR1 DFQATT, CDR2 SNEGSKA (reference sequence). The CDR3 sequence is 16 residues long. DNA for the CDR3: TGCAGTGCAGCACCGGGACAGCTTCATAGCAATCAGCCCCAGCATTTT. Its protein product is CSAAPGQLHSNQPQHF.

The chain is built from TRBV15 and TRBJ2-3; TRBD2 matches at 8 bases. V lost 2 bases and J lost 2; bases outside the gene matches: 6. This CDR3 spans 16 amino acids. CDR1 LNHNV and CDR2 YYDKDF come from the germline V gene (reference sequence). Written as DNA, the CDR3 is TGTGCCACCAGCAGATCAACGGGGGGGACCACAGATACGCAGTATTTT. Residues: CATSRSTGGTTDTQYF.

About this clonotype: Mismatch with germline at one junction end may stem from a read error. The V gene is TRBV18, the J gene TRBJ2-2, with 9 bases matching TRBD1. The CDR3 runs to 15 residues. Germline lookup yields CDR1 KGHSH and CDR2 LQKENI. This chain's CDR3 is CASSPRTGVAGELFF. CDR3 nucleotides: TGTGCCAGCTCCCCACGGACAGGGGTGGCCGGGGAGCTGTTTTTT. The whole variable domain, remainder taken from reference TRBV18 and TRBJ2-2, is NAGVMQNPRHLVRRRGQEARLRCSPMKGHSHVYWYRQLPEEGLKFMVYLQKENIIDESGMPKERFSAEFPKEGPSILRIQQVVRGDSAAYFCASSPRTGVAGELFFGEGSRLTVL.

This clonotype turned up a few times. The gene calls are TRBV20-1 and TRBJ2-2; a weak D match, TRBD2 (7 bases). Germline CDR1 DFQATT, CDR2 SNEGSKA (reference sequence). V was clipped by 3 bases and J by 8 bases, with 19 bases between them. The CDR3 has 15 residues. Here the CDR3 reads CSASRGGAETGELFF. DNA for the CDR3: TGCAGTGCTAGTAGAGGGGGGGCCGAGACAGGGGAGCTGTTTTTT.

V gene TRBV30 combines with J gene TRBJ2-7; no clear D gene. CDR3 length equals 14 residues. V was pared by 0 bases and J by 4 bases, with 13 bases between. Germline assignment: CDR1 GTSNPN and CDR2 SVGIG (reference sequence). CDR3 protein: CAWSVSTAIYEQYF. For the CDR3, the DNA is TGTGCCTGGAGTGTAAGTACAGCGATTTACGAGCAGTACTTC.

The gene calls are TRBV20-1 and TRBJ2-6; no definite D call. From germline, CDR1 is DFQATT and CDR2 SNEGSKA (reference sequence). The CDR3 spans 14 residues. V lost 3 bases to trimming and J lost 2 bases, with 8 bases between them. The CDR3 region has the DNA TGCAGTGCTAGTGACCAGCCTGGGGCCAACGTCCTGACTTTC. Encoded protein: CSASDQPGANVLTF.

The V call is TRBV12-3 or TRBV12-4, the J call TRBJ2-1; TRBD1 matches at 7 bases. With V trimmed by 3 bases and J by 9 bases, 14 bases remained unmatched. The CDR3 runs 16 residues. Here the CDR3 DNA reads TGTGCCAGCAGTTTGCCCATTAGGGGGCACTCCAGTGAGCAGTTCTTC. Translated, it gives CASSLPIRGHSSEQFF.

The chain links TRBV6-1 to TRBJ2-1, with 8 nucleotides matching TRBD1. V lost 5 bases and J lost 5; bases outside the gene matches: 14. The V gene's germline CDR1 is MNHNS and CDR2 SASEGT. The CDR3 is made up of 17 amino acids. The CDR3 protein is CASSHLTGANFNNEQFF. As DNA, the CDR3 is TGTGCCAGCAGTCATCTGACAGGGGCGAACTTTAACAATGAGCAGTTCTTC.

The CDR3 protein is CASIEGYEQYF. For the CDR3, the DNA is TGTGCCAGTATCGAAGGCTATGAGCAGTACTTC. The chain joins TRBV27 to TRBJ2-7; D gene unclear. There are 11 residues in the CDR3. V lost 9 bases to trimming and J lost 7 bases, with 13 bases between them. Germline CDR1 is MNHEY and CDR2 is SMNVEV (reference sequence).